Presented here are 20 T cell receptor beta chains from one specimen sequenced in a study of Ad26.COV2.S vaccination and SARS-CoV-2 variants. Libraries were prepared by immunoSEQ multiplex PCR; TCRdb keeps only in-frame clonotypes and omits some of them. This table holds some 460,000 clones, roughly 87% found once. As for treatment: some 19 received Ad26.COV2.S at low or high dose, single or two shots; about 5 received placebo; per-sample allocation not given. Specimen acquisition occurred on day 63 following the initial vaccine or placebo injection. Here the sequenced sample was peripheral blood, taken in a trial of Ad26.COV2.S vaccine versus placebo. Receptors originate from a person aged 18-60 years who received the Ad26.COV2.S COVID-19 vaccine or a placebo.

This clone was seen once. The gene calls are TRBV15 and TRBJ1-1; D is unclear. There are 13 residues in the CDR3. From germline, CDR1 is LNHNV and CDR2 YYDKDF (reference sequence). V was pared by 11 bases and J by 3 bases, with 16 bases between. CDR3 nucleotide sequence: TGTGCCGTTTCCCTTGAGGTTGACACTGAAGCTTTCTTT. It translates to CAVSLEVDTEAFF.

The CDR3 DNA is TGTGCCAGCAGCCAAGGCGTAGGGAACACTGAAGCTTTCTTT. Its translation: CASSQGVGNTEAFF. V usage is TRBV3-1 (or the pseudogene TRBV3-2) and J usage is TRBJ1-1; D gene uncertain. The CDR3 is 14 amino acids. The germline CDR1 and CDR2 sequences are LGHDT and YNNKEL (reference sequence). Trimming pared 1 base from V and 1 base from J, leaving 7 bases between.

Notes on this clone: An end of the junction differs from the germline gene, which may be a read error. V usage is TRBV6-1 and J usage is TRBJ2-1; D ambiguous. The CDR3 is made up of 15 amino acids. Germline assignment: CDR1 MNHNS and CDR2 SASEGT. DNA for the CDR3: TGTGCCAGCAGGGAAGGGTCGAGCTCCTACAATGAGCAGTTCTTC. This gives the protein CASREGSSSYNEQFF.

The CDR3 loop is CASSEIAGTVYEQYF. CDR3 coding DNA: TGTGCCAGCAGCGAGATTGCAGGGACTGTCTACGAGCAGTACTTC. This rearrangement joins TRBV11-2 to TRBJ2-7; D might be TRBD2 (6 bases). This CDR3 spans 15 amino acids. V was clipped by 5 bases and J by 3 bases, with 17 bases between them. In germline, CDR1 is SGHAT, CDR2 FQNNGV.

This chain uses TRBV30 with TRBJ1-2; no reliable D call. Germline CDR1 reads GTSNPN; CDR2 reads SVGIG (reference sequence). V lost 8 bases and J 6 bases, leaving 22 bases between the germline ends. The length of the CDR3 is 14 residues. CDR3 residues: CAAIPRSVSNGYTF. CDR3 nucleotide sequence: TGTGCCGCAATACCCCGGTCGGTCTCTAATGGCTACACCTTC.

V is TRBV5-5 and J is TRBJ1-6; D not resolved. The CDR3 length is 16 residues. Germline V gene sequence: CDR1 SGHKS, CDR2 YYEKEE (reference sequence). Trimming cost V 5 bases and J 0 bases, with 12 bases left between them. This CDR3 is CASRPRGVSYNSPLHF. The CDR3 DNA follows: TGTGCCAGCAGACCCCGTGGGGTCTCCTATAATTCACCCCTCCACTTT.

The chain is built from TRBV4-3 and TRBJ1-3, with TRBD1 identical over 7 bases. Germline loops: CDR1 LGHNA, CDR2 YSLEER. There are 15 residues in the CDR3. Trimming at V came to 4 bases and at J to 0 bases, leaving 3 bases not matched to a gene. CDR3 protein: CASSPDRDSGNTIYF. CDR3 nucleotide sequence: TGCGCCAGCAGCCCTGACAGGGACTCTGGAAACACCATATATTTT.

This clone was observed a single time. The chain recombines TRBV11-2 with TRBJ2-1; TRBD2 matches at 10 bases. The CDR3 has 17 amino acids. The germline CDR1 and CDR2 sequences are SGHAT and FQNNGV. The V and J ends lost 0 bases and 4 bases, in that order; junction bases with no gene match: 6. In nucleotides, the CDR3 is TGTGCCAGCAGCTTAGATGAAGTAGCGGGAGGTTACAATGAGCAGTTCTTC. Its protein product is CASSLDEVAGGYNEQFF.

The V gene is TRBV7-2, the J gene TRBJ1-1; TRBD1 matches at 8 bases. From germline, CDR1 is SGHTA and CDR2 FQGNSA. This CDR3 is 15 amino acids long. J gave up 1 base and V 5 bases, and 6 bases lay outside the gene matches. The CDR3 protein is CASSPGGQANTEAFF. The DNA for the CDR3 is TGTGCCAGCAGCCCAGGGGGACAGGCGAACACTGAAGCTTTCTTT.

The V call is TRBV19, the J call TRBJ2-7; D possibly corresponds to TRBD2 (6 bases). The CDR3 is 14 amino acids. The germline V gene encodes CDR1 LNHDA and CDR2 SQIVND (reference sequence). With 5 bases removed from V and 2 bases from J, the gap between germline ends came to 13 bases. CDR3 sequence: CASSPDGSAYEQYF. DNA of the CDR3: TGTGCCAGTAGTCCCGACGGGAGTGCCTACGAGCAGTACTTC.

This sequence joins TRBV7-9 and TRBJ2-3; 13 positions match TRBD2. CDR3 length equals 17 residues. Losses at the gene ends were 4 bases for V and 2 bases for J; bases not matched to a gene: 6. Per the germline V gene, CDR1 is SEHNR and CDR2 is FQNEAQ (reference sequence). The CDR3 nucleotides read TGTGCCAGCAGCTGGACCGGGACTAGCGGGACCACAGATACGCAGTATTTT. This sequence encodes CASSWTGTSGTTDTQYF.

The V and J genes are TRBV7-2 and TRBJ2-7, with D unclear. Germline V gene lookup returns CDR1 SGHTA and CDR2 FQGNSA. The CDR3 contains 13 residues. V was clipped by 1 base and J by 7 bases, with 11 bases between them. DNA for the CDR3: TGTGCCAGCAGCTTAGGCCGCCCGGTGGAGCAGTACTTC. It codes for CASSLGRPVEQYF.

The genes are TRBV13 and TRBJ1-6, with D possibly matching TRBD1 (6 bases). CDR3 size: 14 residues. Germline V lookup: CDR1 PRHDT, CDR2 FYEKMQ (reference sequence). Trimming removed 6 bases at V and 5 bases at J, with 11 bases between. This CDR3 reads CASSSRQDNSPLHF. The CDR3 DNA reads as TGTGCCAGCAGTTCGAGACAGGATAATTCACCCCTCCACTTT.

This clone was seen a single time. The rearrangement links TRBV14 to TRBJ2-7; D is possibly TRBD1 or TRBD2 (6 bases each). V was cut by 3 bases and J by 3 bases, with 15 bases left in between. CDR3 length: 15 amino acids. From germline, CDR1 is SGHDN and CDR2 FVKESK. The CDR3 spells CASSQLTGGGYEQYF. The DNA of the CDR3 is TGTGCCAGCAGCCAGCTGACAGGAGGGGGCTACGAGCAGTACTTC.

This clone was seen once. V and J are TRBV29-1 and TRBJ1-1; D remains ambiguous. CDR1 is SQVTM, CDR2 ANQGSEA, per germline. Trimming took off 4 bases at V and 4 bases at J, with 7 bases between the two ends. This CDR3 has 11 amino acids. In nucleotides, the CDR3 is TGCAGCGTTGGTCGGCCCACTGAAGCTTTCTTT. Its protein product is CSVGRPTEAFF.

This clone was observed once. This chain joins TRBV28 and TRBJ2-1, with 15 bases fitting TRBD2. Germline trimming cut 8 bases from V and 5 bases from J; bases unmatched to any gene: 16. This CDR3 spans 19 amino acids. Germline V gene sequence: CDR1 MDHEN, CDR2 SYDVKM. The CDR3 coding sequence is TGTGCCAGCTGGCCTAGTGGACTAGCGGGAGGGGGGGAGAACAATGAGCAGTTCTTC. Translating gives CASWPSGLAGGGENNEQFF.

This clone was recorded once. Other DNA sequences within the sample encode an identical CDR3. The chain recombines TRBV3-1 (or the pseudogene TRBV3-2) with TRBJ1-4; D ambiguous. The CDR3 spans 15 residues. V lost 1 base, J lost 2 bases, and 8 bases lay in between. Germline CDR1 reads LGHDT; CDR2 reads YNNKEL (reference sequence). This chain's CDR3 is CASSQVGRTNEKLFF. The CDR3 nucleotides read TGTGCCAGCAGCCAAGTGGGGAGGACTAATGAAAAACTGTTTTTT.

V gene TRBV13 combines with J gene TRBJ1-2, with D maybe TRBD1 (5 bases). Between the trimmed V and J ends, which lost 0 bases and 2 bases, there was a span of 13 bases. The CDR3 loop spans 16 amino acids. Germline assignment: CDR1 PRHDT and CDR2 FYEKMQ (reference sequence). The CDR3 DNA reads TGTGCCAGCAGCTTAGGCCAGGGTTTGACGAACTATGGCTACACCTTC. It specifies CASSLGQGLTNYGYTF.

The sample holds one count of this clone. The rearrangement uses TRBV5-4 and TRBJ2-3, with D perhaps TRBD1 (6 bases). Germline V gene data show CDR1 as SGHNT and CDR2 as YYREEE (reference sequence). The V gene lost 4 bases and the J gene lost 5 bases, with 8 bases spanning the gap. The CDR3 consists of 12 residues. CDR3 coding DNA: TGTGCCAGCAGCAGCAGGGGAGATACGCAGTATTTT. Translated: CASSSRGDTQYF.

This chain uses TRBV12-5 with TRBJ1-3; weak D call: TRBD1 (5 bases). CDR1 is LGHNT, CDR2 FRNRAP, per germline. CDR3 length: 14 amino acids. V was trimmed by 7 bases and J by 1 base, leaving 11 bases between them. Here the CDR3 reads CASALAGSGNTIYF. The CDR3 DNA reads TGTGCTAGTGCCTTGGCAGGGTCTGGAAACACCATATATTTT.